The rows below give T cell receptor beta chains drawn from one sample of a study of PD-L1 blockade in urothelial cancer. Generated by immunoSEQ multiplex PCR, the TCRdb table keeps only in-frame clones and is missing some. The sample shows around 24,000 clones, approximately 86% of them seen only once. The starting material was PBMCs, obtained around atezolizumab (anti-PD-L1) treatment. All receptors derive from a man aged 65 to 85 with urothelial cancer. CDR3s include the opening cysteine and the closing phenylalanine or tryptophan. Fields, in order: V gene, D gene, clone size, CDR3 length, J gene, CDR3 protein, CDR3 DNA. The D gene is left open where the match is weak. Only part of the rows carry a size: once, few, many, or a class if the clone is expanded.

V: TRBV6-1; D: TRBD1; size: -; length: 15; J: TRBJ2-1; CDR3: CASGPDRGLYNEQFF; DNA: TGTGCCAGCGGGCCCGACAGGGGCCTTTACAATGAGCAGTTCTTC
V: TRBV5-6; D: TRBD2; size: -; length: 16; J: TRBJ2-2; CDR3: CASSTPGTSETGELFF; DNA: TGTGCCAGCAGCACACCAGGGACTAGTGAGACCGGGGAGCTGTTTTTT
V: TRBV19; D: -; size: -; length: 15; J: TRBJ1-1; CDR3: CASLGPAGKETEAFF; DNA: TGTGCCAGTCTGGGGCCTGCGGGGAAGGAGACTGAAGCTTTCTTT
V: TRBV2; D: TRBD1; size: -; length: 14; J: TRBJ1-2; CDR3: CASRDRGFLNGYTF; DNA: TGTGCCAGCCGGGACAGGGGTTTTTTGAATGGCTACACCTTC
V: TRBV6-6; D: -; size: medium-sized; length: 13; J: TRBJ1-1; CDR3: CASSSQGYTEAFF; DNA: TGTGCCAGCAGTTCGCAGGGCTACACTGAAGCTTTCTTT
V: TRBV11-2; D: -; size: -; length: 17; J: TRBJ2-5; CDR3: CASSLVGGGAGLETQYF; DNA: TGTGCCAGCAGCTTAGTCGGAGGGGGCGCCGGGCTGGAGACCCAGTACTTC
V: TRBV9; D: -; size: -; length: 15; J: TRBJ2-7; CDR3: CASSVEGVHSYEQYF; DNA: TGTGCCAGCAGCGTAGAGGGAGTCCACTCCTACGAGCAGTACTTC
V: TRBV2; D: -; size: -; length: 15; J: TRBJ1-5; CDR3: CASSAPGMHNQPQHF; DNA: TGTGCCAGCAGTGCCCCAGGAATGCACAATCAGCCCCAGCATTTT
V: TRBV6-5; D: -; size: -; length: 15; J: TRBJ1-1; CDR3: CASSYSWRGSTEAFF; DNA: TGTGCCAGCAGTTACTCCTGGCGGGGGAGCACTGAAGCTTTCTTT
V: TRBV19; D: TRBD1; size: -; length: 18; J: TRBJ1-3; CDR3: CASSIEPGQAFSGNTIYF; DNA: TGTGCCAGTAGTATAGAACCGGGACAGGCTTTCTCTGGAAACACCATATATTTT
V: TRBV2; D: -; size: -; length: 13; J: TRBJ2-5; CDR3: CASSVEREETQYF; DNA: TGTGCCAGCAGTGTAGAGCGGGAAGAGACCCAGTACTTC
V: TRBV9; D: TRBD2; size: few; length: 17; J: TRBJ2-1; CDR3: CASSVAGLAGGPFEQFF; DNA: TGTGCCAGCAGCGTAGCTGGCCTAGCGGGAGGGCCCTTCGAGCAGTTCTTC
V: TRBV10-2; D: TRBD1; size: -; length: 12; J: TRBJ2-7; CDR3: CASPRQGREQYF; DNA: TGCGCCAGCCCTAGACAGGGTCGCGAGCAGTACTTC
V: TRBV9; D: -; size: few; length: 15; J: TRBJ1-4; CDR3: CASSVGGLANEKLFF; DNA: TGTGCCAGCAGCGTAGGGGGACTGGCGAATGAAAAACTGTTTTTT
V: TRBV7-2; D: -; size: -; length: 14; J: TRBJ1-1; CDR3: CASSLVGSGTEAFF; DNA: TGTGCCAGCAGCTTAGTTGGGAGTGGCACTGAAGCTTTCTTT
V: TRBV7-3; D: -; size: -; length: 13; J: TRBJ2-5; CDR3: CASSRNERGTQYF; DNA: TGTGCCAGCAGCCGCAACGAAAGGGGGACCCAGTACTTC
V: TRBV7-6; D: TRBD1; size: -; length: 15; J: TRBJ2-2; CDR3: CASSSYRQGPGELFF; DNA: TGTGCCAGCAGCTCGTACAGACAGGGCCCCGGGGAGCTGTTTTTT
V: TRBV9; D: -; size: -; length: 15; J: TRBJ1-3; CDR3: CASSRDGSSGNTIYF; DNA: TGTGCCAGCAGTAGGGACGGGAGCTCTGGAAACACCATATATTTT
V: TRBV4-1; D: TRBD2; size: -; length: 16; J: TRBJ2-1; CDR3: CASSPVGREMNNEQFF; DNA: TGCGCCAGCAGCCCCGTAGGGCGGGAGATGAACAATGAGCAGTTCTTC
V: TRBV30; D: -; size: -; length: 12; J: TRBJ1-1; CDR3: CAWDTGYTEAFF; DNA: TGTGCCTGGGATACAGGGTACACTGAAGCTTTCTTT
V: TRBV28; D: TRBD2; size: -; length: 17; J: TRBJ2-2; CDR3: CASSSAASGRLTGELFF; DNA: TGTGCCAGCAGTTCCGCCGCTAGCGGGAGGCTCACCGGGGAGCTGTTTTTT
V: TRBV19; D: TRBD1; size: -; length: 16; J: TRBJ1-2; CDR3: CASSTGGPAVYYGYTF; DNA: TGTGCCAGTAGTACAGGGGGCCCTGCGGTGTACTATGGCTACACCTTC
V: TRBV5-1; D: TRBD2; size: -; length: 16; J: TRBJ2-5; CDR3: CASRGEGLVPTETQYF; DNA: TGCGCCAGCAGAGGTGAGGGACTAGTCCCCACGGAGACCCAGTACTTC
V: TRBV10-2; D: TRBD2; size: -; length: 15; J: TRBJ2-1; CDR3: CASTLLAGTNNEQFF; DNA: TGCGCCAGCACTTTACTAGCGGGTACCAACAATGAGCAGTTCTTC
V: TRBV6-5; D: -; size: -; length: 14; J: TRBJ1-1; CDR3: CASSSRGHDLEAFF; DNA: TGTGCCAGCAGTAGTCGGGGACACGACTTAGAAGCTTTCTTT
V: TRBV5-1; D: -; size: -; length: 15; J: TRBJ2-2; CDR3: CASSLQTGDTGELFF; DNA: TGCGCCAGCAGCCTTCAGACAGGTGACACCGGGGAGCTGTTTTTT
V: TRBV6-4; D: TRBD1; size: -; length: 13; J: TRBJ2-1; CDR3: CASSATGGNEQFF; DNA: TGTGCCAGCAGTGCGACAGGGGGGAATGAGCAGTTCTTC
V: TRBV28; D: TRBD2; size: -; length: 18; J: TRBJ2-7; CDR3: CASSSTGPSGREYHEQYF; DNA: TGTGCCAGCAGTTCAACTGGTCCTAGCGGGAGGGAGTACCACGAGCAGTACTTC
V: TRBV7-8; D: -; size: -; length: 16; J: TRBJ1-4; CDR3: CASSFQPRTTNEKLFF; DNA: TGTGCCAGCAGCTTCCAGCCTAGAACAACTAATGAAAAACTGTTTTTT
V: TRBV13; D: -; size: -; length: 15; J: TRBJ2-3; CDR3: CASSTRKENTDTQYF; DNA: TGTGCCAGCAGCACTAGGAAGGAGAACACAGATACGCAGTATTTT
V: TRBV6-6; D: -; size: -; length: 15; J: TRBJ1-3; CDR3: CASRIGQVSGNTIYF; DNA: TGTGCCAGCAGAATTGGACAAGTCTCTGGAAACACCATATATTTT
V: TRBV19; D: TRBD1; size: few; length: 14; J: TRBJ1-1; CDR3: CASTDRADSTEAFF; DNA: TGTGCCAGTACAGACAGGGCAGACAGCACTGAAGCTTTCTTT
V: TRBV10-2; D: -; size: once; length: 15; J: TRBJ2-3; CDR3: CASGEGQGHTDTQYF; DNA: TGCGCCAGCGGGGAGGGGCAGGGGCACACAGATACGCAGTATTTT
V: TRBV7-9; D: -; size: few; length: 15; J: TRBJ2-1; CDR3: CASSLVGGVHNEQFF; DNA: TGTGCCAGCAGCTTAGTGGGGGGAGTCCACAATGAGCAGTTCTTC
V: TRBV7-9; D: -; size: -; length: 13; J: TRBJ2-1; CDR3: CASSLEINNEQFF; DNA: TGTGCCAGCAGCTTGGAGATAAACAATGAGCAGTTCTTC
V: TRBV7-2; D: -; size: -; length: 13; J: TRBJ2-5; CDR3: CASSFGAGETQYF; DNA: TGTGCCAGCAGCTTTGGAGCCGGAGAGACCCAGTACTTC
V: TRBV19; D: TRBD1; size: -; length: 14; J: TRBJ1-1; CDR3: CASTRQGIITEAFF; DNA: TGTGCCAGCACTCGACAGGGGATTATCACTGAAGCTTTCTTT
V: TRBV5-1; D: TRBD1; size: -; length: 16; J: TRBJ2-2; CDR3: CASSPDRSVDTGELFF; DNA: TGCGCCAGCAGCCCGGACAGGTCCGTTGACACCGGGGAGCTGTTTTTT
V: TRBV30; D: TRBD1; size: -; length: 13; J: TRBJ1-1; CDR3: CAWIGQGATEAFF; DNA: TGTGCCTGGATAGGACAGGGAGCCACTGAAGCTTTCTTT
V: TRBV7-9; D: -; size: -; length: 15; J: TRBJ1-2; CDR3: CASSLSGGAVYGYTF; DNA: TGTGCCAGCAGCCTTTCTGGGGGGGCCGTCTATGGCTACACCTTC
V: TRBV6-1; D: -; size: -; length: 15; J: TRBJ2-7; CDR3: CASTNPQVWEYEQYF; DNA: TGTGCCAGCACGAATCCGCAAGTCTGGGAGTACGAGCAGTACTTC
V: TRBV2; D: -; size: -; length: 13; J: TRBJ2-7; CDR3: CASSEESEEEQYF; DNA: TGTGCCAGCAGTGAAGAATCAGAGGAGGAGCAGTACTTC
V: TRBV4-3; D: TRBD1; size: -; length: 15; J: TRBJ2-7; CDR3: CASSQDGTGPYEQYF; DNA: TGCGCCAGCAGCCAAGACGGGACAGGGCCCTACGAGCAGTACTTC
V: TRBV4-1; D: TRBD2; size: few; length: 17; J: TRBJ2-1; CDR3: CASSQGLAGGIYNEQFF; DNA: TGCGCCAGCAGCCAAGGACTAGCGGGAGGAATCTACAATGAGCAGTTCTTC
V: TRBV7-3; D: TRBD2; size: few; length: 16; J: TRBJ2-3; CDR3: CASSLTGGGGTDTQYF; DNA: TGTGCCAGCAGCTTAACGGGGGGGGGAGGCACAGATACGCAGTATTTT
V: TRBV7-9; D: -; size: -; length: 11; J: TRBJ1-4; CDR3: CASSRGEKLFF; DNA: TGTGCCAGCAGTCGAGGGGAAAAACTGTTTTTT
V: TRBV28; D: -; size: -; length: 15; J: TRBJ2-7; CDR3: CASNFRRGRSYEQYF; DNA: TGTGCCAGCAATTTTAGGAGGGGGCGCTCCTACGAGCAGTACTTC
V: TRBV29-1; D: -; size: few; length: 12; J: TRBJ2-1; CDR3: CSVGGHYNEQFF; DNA: TGCAGCGTCGGTGGACACTACAATGAGCAGTTCTTC
V: TRBV10-3; D: TRBD1; size: -; length: 18; J: TRBJ1-5; CDR3: CAISETGTGDPINQPQHF; DNA: TGTGCCATCAGTGAAACCGGGACAGGGGACCCAATCAATCAGCCCCAGCATTTT
V: TRBV9; D: TRBD1; size: -; length: 13; J: TRBJ1-1; CDR3: CASSAGTGGNAFF; DNA: TGTGCCAGCAGCGCCGGGACAGGGGGCAATGCTTTCTTT
V: TRBV5-1; D: TRBD1; size: -; length: 20; J: TRBJ2-3; CDR3: CASSRVSGQGDLFGTDTQYF; DNA: TGCGCCAGCAGCCGGGTCTCGGGACAGGGGGATCTTTTTGGGACAGATACGCAGTATTTT
V: TRBV28; D: -; size: -; length: 13; J: TRBJ1-1; CDR3: CASSTGLVTEAFF; DNA: TGTGCCAGCAGTACAGGGTTGGTCACTGAAGCTTTCTTT